The T cell receptor beta chain under discussion was sequenced for a study of T cells in Graves' hyperthyroidism and ophthalmopathy. Amplified regions were TCR beta CDR3 sequences from RNA transcripts. A set of HTBI primers served as the primers for a first-round RT-PCR of the TCR CDR3. TCRdb analysed the multiplex PCR reads with MiXCR anew, one entry per CDR3 protein. The sample includes fewer than 600,000 distinct CDR3 sequences, around 14% seen only once; the top ten take 15% to 20%. Findings of the study overall: Most thyroid clonotypes expanded above 0.001 appeared in blood too.

Patients aged 18 to 65 had newly diagnosed hyperthyroidism that had lasted under 2 months. Trimming removed 5 bases from V and 0 bases from J; junction bases left unmatched: 4. Germline V gives CDR1 DFQATT, CDR2 SNEGSKA (reference sequence). This CDR3 has 15 amino acids. On this clonotype: Its specificity is not known.

Sequences were obtained from blood. The clonotype originates from a young woman with Graves' hyperthyroidism. The J gene is TRBJ2-3, the V gene TRBV20-1; 11 positions agree with TRBD2. Here the CDR3 DNA reads TGCAGTGCTCAGAGGACTAGCGGGAGCACAGATACGCAGTATTTT. Encoded protein: CSAQRTSGSTDTQYF.